This TCR beta chain was profiled in a study of T-cell reconstitution after alpha-beta-depleted transplantation in children. Construction of the TCRbeta library involved unique molecular identifiers. In TCRdb, the PCR reads were re-called with MiXCR into one record per CDR3 protein. The table includes just under 550,000 distinct CDR3 sequences, about 16% detected once. This clonotype was recorded a few times. This TCR was sampled from a human donor who donated a stem cell graft to a child with acute lymphoblastic leukemia. The sequences come from PBMCs from the stem cell graft donor, collected from the stem cell graft.

The CDR3 DNA sequence: TGTGCCAGCTCGCTCCGGGACACCCAGAGGGAGCAGTACTTC. This sequence encodes CASSLRDTQREQYF. This sequence joins TRBV27 and TRBJ2-7, with D possibly matching TRBD1 (6 bases). This CDR3 is 14 amino acids long. Germline V CDR1 and CDR2: MNHEY, SMNVEV (reference sequence). Between the trimmed V and J ends, which lost 8 bases and 7 bases, there was a span of 21 bases.